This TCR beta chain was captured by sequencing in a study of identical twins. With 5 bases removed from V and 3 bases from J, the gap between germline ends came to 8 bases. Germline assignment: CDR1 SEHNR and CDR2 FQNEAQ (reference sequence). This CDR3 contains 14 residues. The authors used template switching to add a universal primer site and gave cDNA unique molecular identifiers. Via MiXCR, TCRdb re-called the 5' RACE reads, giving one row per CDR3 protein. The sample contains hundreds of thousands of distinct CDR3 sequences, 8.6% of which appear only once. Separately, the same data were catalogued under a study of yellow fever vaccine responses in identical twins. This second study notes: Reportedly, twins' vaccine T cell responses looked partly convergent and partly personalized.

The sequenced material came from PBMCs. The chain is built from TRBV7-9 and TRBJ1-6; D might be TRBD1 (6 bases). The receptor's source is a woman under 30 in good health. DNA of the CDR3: TGTGCCAGCAGCATGGACAGCTATAATTCACCCCTCCACTTT. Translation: CASSMDSYNSPLHF.